This T cell receptor beta chain was retrieved from a study of identical twins (dated by TCRdb to the mid-2010s). About the full investigation: The study deep-sequenced TCR alpha and beta repertoires from monozygotic twins, unrelated adults of various ages and cord blood to test whether fetal clonotypes persist. To rule out contamination, replicate twin experiments were performed at different times with different library preparation protocols.

The library was produced with 5' RACE. Sequencing was performed on an Illumina HiSeq 2000. A universal primer binding site was introduced by template switching, and a unique molecular identifier was present in the final cDNA, enabling accurate counting of TCR cDNA molecules. First-strand cDNA for TCR alpha and beta chains was synthesized from specific primers in the conserved constant-segment region. Each cDNA library was double barcoded, with a SMART-Mk sample barcode plus Illumina barcodes, to control for contamination. TruSeq adapter sequences and Illumina sample barcodes were added in two successive PCR steps. The Illumina HiSeq platform was used with custom primers to sequence TCR alpha and beta cDNA libraries. The paper's data handling went like this. Unique molecular identifiers were extracted from raw reads with MiGEC, and CDR3 positions were determined with MiXCR. For each individual, recombination models were inferred using an EM algorithm with the repgenHMM and IGoR tools. The tcR package in R was used for shared clonotype analysis, with sharing normalized by the product of cloneset sizes. To study raw recombination without the effects of thymic and clonal selection, out-of-frame nonproductive sequences were analyzed. TCRdb reprocessing: public reads trimmed at Q25 with fastp, clones called with MiXCR, in-frame beta chains kept. Entries are consolidated by CDR3 protein sequence, retaining the most common genes and DNA. The V and J calls shown here were made by TCRdb, not taken from the authors' results. The sample table shows about 240,000 distinct CDR3 sequences, and 8% to 11% are seen once. The ten largest make up 9% to 10% of the sample.

All donors were healthy Caucasians. Miltenyi CD45RO+ enrichment and human naive T-cell isolation kits were used to isolate memory (CD45RO+) and naive T cells from PBMC. CDR1 and CDR2 are drawn from the germline V gene: LGHNA, YNFKEQ. The junction carries 6 bases between V and J, which are trimmed by 2 bases and 2 bases respectively. From the cysteine up to the phenylalanine, the CDR3 has a length of 13 residues. CDR3 DNA is the only sequence kept; it has 39 bases, read in frame from the first base. The full study reports these points: Invariant T cells such as MAIT and iNKT could partly confound zero-insertion analyses, although diverse VJ usage argued against such confounding for most clonotypes. Abundant cord blood beta clonotypes carried fewer insertions; young adult naive repertoires showed a weaker similar trend, while memory repertoires showed none. Because the same donors could not be followed over many years, the conclusions depended on cross-sectional statistical analysis. In beta out-of-frame sequences, excess twin sharing was weaker, because having fewer shared sequences lowered the signal-to-noise ratio. Compared with coincidental sharing between unrelated individuals, out-of-frame TCR alpha sequences shared between twins showed an excess of sequences with low generation probability. In monozygotic twins, out-of-frame TCR alpha sharing was systematically underestimated by recombination models, although the models agreed with sharing between unrelated individuals.

Turning to this clonotype: Its antigen is not yet known. Base-call qualities are not available, and no considerably larger clone is one nucleotide away.

The receptor was isolated from a man aged 45 to 65 in good health. Source material: memory T cells sorted from blood. Sample cell subset or site, as interpreted from the label and publication: CD45RO+ enriched T cells. The V and J segments used are TRBV4-2 and TRBJ2-5, with the D gene uncertain. DNA sequence: TGTGCCAGCAGCCAACCCTATCAAGAGACCCAGTACTTC. This encodes CASSQPYQETQYF.